This T cell receptor (beta chain) derives from a study of Graves' ophthalmopathy and Graves' hyperthyroidism. As to this clonotype: The antigen remains undetermined.

Excluded: other autoimmune disease, uncontrolled infection, pregnancy or lactation. V lost 5 bases, J lost 4 bases, and 5 bases stayed unmatched. The CDR3 consists of 13 residues. Germline values: CDR1 DFQATT, CDR2 SNEGSKA (reference sequence). Amplification of TCR beta CDR3 regions used RNA transcripts. HTBI primers primed a first-round RT-PCR, and a second-round multiplex PCR followed. TCRdb analysed the multiplex PCR reads with MiXCR anew, one entry per CDR3 protein. The sample has 40,000 to 45,000 distinct CDR3 sequences; about 51% are singletons. General study points: Ophthalmopathy and stable hyperthyroidism were discriminated by a 13-signature model, with about 90% sensitivity and approximately 81% specificity.

The genes are TRBV20-1 and TRBJ2-5, with TRBD1 matching over 9 bases. The sequenced material came from peripheral blood. This TCR was recovered from an adult man with Graves' ophthalmopathy. This CDR3 is CSASGTGRETQYF. The DNA for the CDR3 is TGCAGTGCTTCCGGGACAGGGAGAGAGACCCAGTACTTC.